These 25 T cell receptor beta chains came from one sample sequenced in a study of blood T cell repertoires in COVID-19. Only in-frame clones appear in the TCRdb table, and some are missing; sequencing was by immunoSEQ multiplex PCR. The sample has more than 45,000 clones, more than 70% seen once; the top ten hold about 15%. Input material: peripheral blood. The receptors here all came from a human donor in a cohort sampled during active COVID-19.

The genes are TRBV6-5 and TRBJ2-7, with D perhaps matching TRBD1 (6 bases). The ends were cut back, 0 bases at V and 4 bases at J, with 13 bases in the middle. Germline V gene data show CDR1 as MNHEY and CDR2 as SVGAGI. This CDR3 is 15 amino acids long. The CDR3: CASSYSSRGGYEQYF. In nucleotides, the CDR3 is TGTGCCAGCAGTTACTCGAGCAGGGGCGGGTACGAGCAGTACTTC.

This clone has just one count. This chain connects TRBV7-2 to TRBJ1-5; D is unclear. Germline assignment: CDR1 SGHTA and CDR2 FQGNSA. V lost 3 bases and J 7 bases, leaving 10 bases between the germline ends. The CDR3 extends over 13 amino acids. CDR3 nucleotides: TGTGCCAGCAGCTTTAGACAAGACCAGCCCCAGCATTTT. Its translation: CASSFRQDQPQHF. The full variable domain, with the rest looked up from reference TRBV7-2 and TRBJ1-5, is GAGVSQSPSNKVTEKGKDVELRCDPISGHTALYWYRQSLGQGLEFLIYFQGNSAPDKSGLPSDRFSAERTGGSVSTLTIQRTQQEDSAVYLCASSFRQDQPQHFGDGTRLSIL.

The genes are TRBV21-1 and TRBJ2-2; the D call in the table, TRBD1, was not verified against the DNA. TRBV21-1 corresponds to a pseudogene. CDR3 length: 17 residues. In DNA form, the CDR3 reads TGTGCCAGCACCCCACAGGGGATTTCGTCGGACACCGGGGAGCTGTTTTTT. As protein: CASTPQGISSDTGELFF.

V is TRBV7-9 and J is TRBJ2-2; TRBD1 agrees at 7 bases. The CDR3 runs 16 residues. Germline CDR1 is SEHNR and CDR2 is FQNEAQ (reference sequence). Losses at the gene ends were 7 bases for V and 2 bases for J; bases not matched to a gene: 10. The CDR3 protein is CASINAGTVNTGELFF. CDR3 nucleotide sequence: TGTGCCAGCATCAACGCCGGGACAGTTAACACCGGGGAGCTGTTTTTT.

This chain links TRBV5-1 with TRBJ2-7; D is possibly TRBD1 (6 bases). V was clipped by 1 base and J by 2 bases, with 13 bases between them. The CDR3 contains 15 residues. The germline CDR1 and CDR2 sequences are SGHRS and YFSETQ. The CDR3 region is CASSLLQGTTYEQYF. Written as DNA, the CDR3 is TGCGCCAGCAGCTTGTTGCAGGGGACAACCTACGAGCAGTACTTC.

The gene calls are TRBV5-5 and TRBJ2-1, with 8 positions matching TRBD2. The length of the CDR3 is 13 residues. V shed 4 bases and J 12 bases; nucleotides not matched to a gene: 9. The germline gives CDR1 SGHKS, CDR2 YYEKEE (reference sequence). DNA of the CDR3: TGTGCCAGCAGCCGCAACTTAGCGGGACGGCAGTTCTTC. This translates into CASSRNLAGRQFF.

The gene calls are TRBV15 and TRBJ1-1, with D perhaps TRBD1 (5 bases). CDR3 length: 14 amino acids. CDR1 LNHNV and CDR2 YYDKDF come from the germline V gene (reference sequence). V lost 0 bases and J lost 8, with 13 bases in between. The CDR3 loop reads CATSRDLRRGEAFF. DNA of the CDR3: TGTGCCACCAGCAGAGATCTTCGCCGGGGGGAAGCTTTCTTT.

The chain is built from TRBV30 and TRBJ2-7; 9 bases align to TRBD2. Germline assignment: CDR1 GTSNPN and CDR2 SVGIG (reference sequence). This CDR3 is 15 amino acids long. Trimming removed 2 bases from V and 7 bases from J; junction bases left unmatched: 12. CDR3 sequence reads: CAWSLQGIAGEEQYF. The CDR3 DNA sequence: TGTGCCTGGAGTCTCCAGGGGATAGCGGGAGAGGAGCAGTACTTC.

The chain has TRBV7-2 and TRBJ1-4, with D possibly matching TRBD1 (5 bases). The CDR3 consists of 15 residues. Per the germline V gene, CDR1 is SGHTA and CDR2 is FQGNSA. V lost 5 bases, J lost 3 bases, and 13 bases lay in between. CDR3 in amino acids: CASSPRWGPNEKLFF. The CDR3 DNA sequence: TGTGCCAGCAGCCCTAGGTGGGGCCCTAATGAAAAACTGTTTTTT.

The chain couples TRBV2 to TRBJ1-4; TRBD1 aligns across 9 bases. Germline lookup yields CDR1 SNHLY and CDR2 FYNNEI. The V gene end was trimmed by 5 bases and the J gene end by 4 bases; junction bases not matched to a gene: 11. The CDR3 loop spans 17 amino acids. In nucleotides, the CDR3 is TGTGCCAGCAGTAGAGGGACAGGGAGTTTTTTTAATGAAAAACTGTTTTTT. Residues: CASSRGTGSFFNEKLFF.

This clone has just a few counts. The chain is built from TRBV5-1 and TRBJ1-5; possible D gene TRBD1, 6 bases. The germline gives CDR1 SGHRS, CDR2 YFSETQ. The CDR3 covers 15 residues. Trimming stripped 7 bases from V and 2 bases from J, with 16 bases between. The CDR3, as DNA: TGCGCCAGCTCCCCGGGGGGGGCCGGCAATCAGCCCCAGCATTTT. It translates to CASSPGGAGNQPQHF.

This chain joins TRBV5-5 and TRBJ1-1; D is uncertain. CDR3 size: 15 residues. Per the germline V gene, CDR1 is SGHKS and CDR2 is YYEKEE (reference sequence). Trimming pared 6 bases from V and 1 base from J, leaving 16 bases between. The CDR3 DNA sequence: TGTGCCAGCACCTCCCAGTTCACAGCGAACACTGAAGCTTTCTTT. Translated: CASTSQFTANTEAFF.

V gene TRBV19 combines with J gene TRBJ1-2; TRBD1 matches 8 bases. There are 14 residues in the CDR3. After removal of 4 bases from V and 4 bases from J, the junction contained 5 bases not matched to a gene. CDR1 and CDR2 from the germline V gene are LNHDA and SQIVND (reference sequence). CDR3: CASSTGGAGYGYTF. The CDR3 DNA reads TGTGCCAGTAGTACAGGGGGCGCGGGCTATGGCTACACCTTC.

The V call is TRBV5-1, the J call TRBJ1-1; D remains ambiguous. This CDR3 is built from 13 residues. Trimming left V 2 bases short and J 5 bases short, with 10 bases between. From germline, CDR1 is SGHRS and CDR2 YFSETQ. CDR3 protein: CASSFELETEAFF. In DNA, the CDR3 is TGCGCCAGCAGCTTTGAACTGGAGACTGAAGCTTTCTTT.

Only one count was recorded for this clone. The V and J genes are TRBV28 and TRBJ2-1; the match to TRBD2 covers 9 bases. The CDR3 spans 16 residues. From germline, CDR1 is MDHEN and CDR2 SYDVKM. V gave up 6 bases and J gave up 6 bases; unmatched junction bases: 12. CDR3 region: CASSPREAGGPNEQFF. CDR3 nucleotide sequence: TGTGCCAGCAGCCCACGGGAAGCGGGGGGCCCCAATGAGCAGTTCTTC.

CDR3 coding DNA: TGTGCCAGCAGCCACGGACAGAGGAGCACAGATACGCAGTATTTT. It encodes CASSHGQRSTDTQYF. The V and J genes are TRBV7-9 and TRBJ2-3; D possibly corresponds to TRBD1 (6 bases). The germline V gene has CDR1 SEHNR and CDR2 FQNEAQ (reference sequence). Deletions cut 5 bases from V and 0 bases from J, with 12 bases between. The CDR3 loop spans 15 amino acids.

The rearrangement uses TRBV11-2 and TRBJ1-1; 9 bases line up with TRBD1. The V gene end was trimmed by 2 bases and the J gene end by 3 bases; junction bases not matched to a gene: 4. The CDR3 spans 15 residues. Germline CDR1 reads SGHAT; CDR2 reads FQNNGV. The CDR3, as DNA: TGTGCCAGCAGCTTATACCGGGACAGGGACACTGAAGCTTTCTTT. Translating it yields CASSLYRDRDTEAFF.

The chain uses TRBV5-1 and TRBJ2-2; TRBD1 might be the D (6 bases). V was shortened by 5 bases and J by 4 bases, with 9 bases between the two germline ends. Germline assignment: CDR1 SGHRS and CDR2 YFSETQ. The CDR3 covers 13 residues. For the CDR3, the DNA is TGCGCCAGCAGGGAAGGGGGCACCGGGGAGCTGTTTTTT. Its translation is CASREGGTGELFF.

CDR3 sequence reads: CASRKAGGRGDTQYF. The CDR3 bases are TGTGCCAGTAGGAAAGCGGGGGGAAGGGGAGATACGCAGTATTTT. The rearrangement joins TRBV19 to TRBJ2-3; 9 nucleotides line up with TRBD2. The CDR3 has 15 residues. Germline V gene lookup returns CDR1 LNHDA and CDR2 SQIVND (reference sequence). Trimming at V came to 6 bases and at J to 5 bases, leaving 9 bases not matched to a gene. The full variable domain, in which reference TRBV19 and TRBJ2-3 provide the parts outside the CDR3, is DGGITQSPKYLFRKEGQNVTLSCEQNLNHDAMYWYRQDPGQGLRLIYYSQIVNDFQKGDIAEGYSVSREKKESFPLTVTSAQKNPTAFYLCASRKAGGRGDTQYFGPGTRLTVL.

This sequence joins TRBV6-1 and TRBJ2-2; the D gene is possibly TRBD1 (5 bases). Trimming shortened V by 3 bases and J by 6 bases, and 11 bases separated the two germline ends. Germline CDR1 reads MNHNS; CDR2 reads SASEGT. This CDR3 region has 14 residues. The CDR3 here is CASSDPTRAGELFF. CDR3 nucleotides: TGTGCCAGCAGTGATCCCACCAGGGCCGGGGAGCTGTTTTTT.

V gene TRBV6-2 or TRBV6-3 combines with J gene TRBJ2-5; 9 nucleotides agree with TRBD2. V lost 1 base to trimming and J lost 1 base; unmatched junction nucleotides: 1. The CDR3 extends over 15 amino acids. Per germline, CDR1 MNHEY and CDR2 SVGEGT. CDR3 nucleotides: TGTGCCAGCAGTTACTTAGCGGGAGTCCAAGAGACCCAGTACTTC. As protein: CASSYLAGVQETQYF.

V is TRBV7-9 and J is TRBJ2-5; TRBD2 matches 9 bases. The V gene end was trimmed by 1 base and the J gene end by 5 bases; junction bases not matched to a gene: 8. Germline V gives CDR1 SEHNR, CDR2 FQNEAQ (reference sequence). CDR3 length: 16 residues. This chain's CDR3 is CASSLVVLAGQETQYF. Written as DNA, the CDR3 is TGTGCCAGCAGCTTAGTGGTCCTAGCGGGGCAGGAGACCCAGTACTTC.

The chain combines TRBV5-4 with TRBJ2-7; 12 bases are a match to TRBD1. CDR3 length equals 15 residues. Germline V gene data show CDR1 as SGHNT and CDR2 as YYREEE (reference sequence). V shed 0 bases, J shed 3 bases, and the junction held 1 base outside the gene matches. The CDR3: CASSLGDRGLYEQYF. The CDR3 DNA is TGTGCCAGCAGCTTGGGGGACAGGGGGCTCTACGAGCAGTACTTC. The full variable domain, its missing parts supplied by reference TRBV5-4 and TRBJ2-7, is ETGVTQSPTHLIKTRGQQVTLRCSSQSGHNTVSWYQQALGQGPQFIFQYYREEENGRGNFPPRFSGLQFPNYSSELNVNALELDDSALYLCASSLGDRGLYEQYFGPGTRLTVT.

The chain links TRBV2 to TRBJ2-1; 9 nucleotides agree with TRBD1. The V gene end was trimmed by 0 bases and the J gene end by 7 bases; junction bases not matched to a gene: 4. In germline, CDR1 is SNHLY, CDR2 FYNNEI. The CDR3 extends over 15 amino acids. The CDR3 DNA reads TGTGCCAGCAGTGAAGCGGACAGGGGTATGAATGAGCAGTTCTTC. Encoded protein: CASSEADRGMNEQFF.

V gene TRBV7-2 combines with J gene TRBJ2-5; the D gene is possibly TRBD1 (5 bases). This CDR3 region has 15 residues. V was clipped by 2 bases and J by 5 bases, with 15 bases between them. Per germline, CDR1 SGHTA and CDR2 FQGNSA. CDR3 DNA: TGTGCCAGCAGCTTAAGGGGTCCCTCCCGGGAGACCCAGTACTTC. Its translation is CASSLRGPSRETQYF. The full variable domain, rest sourced from reference TRBV7-2 and TRBJ2-5, is GAGVSQSPSNKVTEKGKDVELRCDPISGHTALYWYRQSLGQGLEFLIYFQGNSAPDKSGLPSDRFSAERTGGSVSTLTIQRTQQEDSAVYLCASSLRGPSRETQYFGPGTRLLVL.